This T cell receptor beta chain was identified in a study of cytomegalovirus exposure and HLA in healthy donors. The PCR made use of 60 Vbeta and 13 Jbeta primers. Sequencing used immunoSEQ multiplex PCR; TCRdb keeps in-frame clones, though not all of them. Of 230,000 or so clones in the sample, about nine tenths were seen once. The CDR3 runs 15 residues. Germline trimming cut 5 bases from V and 10 bases from J; bases unmatched to any gene: 13. Germline V gene sequence: CDR1 SEHNR, CDR2 FQNEAQ (reference sequence). The chain has TRBV7-9 and TRBJ1-4; TRBD1 aligns across 7 bases. Sequenced: PBMCs. This TCR was recovered from a girl aged 2-10 years in good health and CMV-seronegative. The CDR3 nucleotides are TGTGCCAGCAGCACCTCCGGGACAGAGTCCCGAAAACTGTTTTTT. It specifies CASSTSGTESRKLFF. Using reference TRBV7-9 and TRBJ1-4 for the parts outside the CDR3, the full variable domain is DTGVSQNPRHKITKRGQNVTFRCDPISEHNRLYWYRQTLGQGPEFLTYFQNEAQLEKSRLLSDRFSAERPKGSFSTLEIQRTEQGDSAMYLCASSTSGTESRKLFFGSGTQLSVL.